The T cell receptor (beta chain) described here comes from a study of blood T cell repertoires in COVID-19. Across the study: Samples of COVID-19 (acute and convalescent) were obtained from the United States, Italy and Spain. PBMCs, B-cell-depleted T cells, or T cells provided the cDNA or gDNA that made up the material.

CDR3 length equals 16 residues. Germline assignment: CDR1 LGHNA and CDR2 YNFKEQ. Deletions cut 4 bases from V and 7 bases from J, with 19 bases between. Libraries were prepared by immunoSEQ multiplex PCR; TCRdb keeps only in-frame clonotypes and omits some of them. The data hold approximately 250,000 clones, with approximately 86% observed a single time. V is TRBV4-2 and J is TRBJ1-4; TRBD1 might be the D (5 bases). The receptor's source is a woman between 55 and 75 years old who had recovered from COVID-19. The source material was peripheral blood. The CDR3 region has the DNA TGTGCCAGCAGCCGGGGGACGGCGGGGGAGGGTGAAAAACTGTTTTTT. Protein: CASSRGTAGEGEKLFF.